This T cell receptor beta chain emerged from a study of cytotoxic CD8 clonotypes in ibrutinib-treated CLL. Across the whole study: Patient counts were 11 relapsed/refractory, under 16 treatment-naive and about 18 IGHV unmutated. Points from the study as a whole: Public clonotypes, rarely seen, contracted or held steady on treatment. T-cell clonality at baseline went above that of age-matched healthy donors and rose and fell with circulating CD8+ T-cell counts. Clonality increased at ibrutinib response, then returned toward baseline at progression.

Notes on this clone: What it binds is not known.

Measured with immunoSEQ multiplex PCR; TCRdb has only the in-frame clones, and not every one. The table records 110,000 to 150,000 clones, 60% to 85% of them present only once. The CDR3 extends over 15 amino acids. Germline V CDR1 and CDR2: MDHEN, SYDVKM. J gave up 4 bases and V 3 bases, and 5 bases lay outside the gene matches. This receptor was obtained from a human donor with chronic lymphocytic leukemia. Material: PBMCs, obtained after 24 months of ibrutinib treatment. The chain has TRBV28 and TRBJ2-1; 8 bases fit TRBD2. In nucleotides, the CDR3 is TGTGCCAGCAGTTTGGGGGTAGCGGGATACAATGAGCAGTTCTTC. This translates into CASSLGVAGYNEQFF.